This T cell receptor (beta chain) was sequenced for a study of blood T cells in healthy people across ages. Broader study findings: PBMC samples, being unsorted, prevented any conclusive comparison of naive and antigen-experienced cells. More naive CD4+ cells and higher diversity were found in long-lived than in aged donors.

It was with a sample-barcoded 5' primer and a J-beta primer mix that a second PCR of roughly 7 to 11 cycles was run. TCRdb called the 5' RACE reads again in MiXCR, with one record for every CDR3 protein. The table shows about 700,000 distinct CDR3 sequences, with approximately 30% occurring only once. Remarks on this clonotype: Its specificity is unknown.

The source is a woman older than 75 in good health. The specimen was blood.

CDR3 region: CASIGTGSSNQPQHF. The CDR3 DNA sequence: TGTGCCAGTATCGGGACGGGGAGTAGCAATCAGCCCCAGCATTTT. This rearrangement joins TRBV19 to TRBJ1-5; D may be TRBD1 (5 bases). The CDR3 length is 15 residues. Germline V gives CDR1 LNHDA, CDR2 SQIVND (reference sequence). V was trimmed by 7 bases and J by 0 bases, leaving 13 bases between them. Complete variable domain (other parts from reference TRBV19 and TRBJ1-5): DGGITQSPKYLFRKEGQNVTLSCEQNLNHDAMYWYRQDPGQGLRLIYYSQIVNDFQKGDIAEGYSVSREKKESFPLTVTSAQKNPTAFYLCASIGTGSSNQPQHFGDGTRLSIL.